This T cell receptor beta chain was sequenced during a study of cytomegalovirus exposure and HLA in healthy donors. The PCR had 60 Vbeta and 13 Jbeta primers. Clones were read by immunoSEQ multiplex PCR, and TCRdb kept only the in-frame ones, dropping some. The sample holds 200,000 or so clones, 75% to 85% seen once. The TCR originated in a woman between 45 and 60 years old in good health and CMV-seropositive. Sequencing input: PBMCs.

Here the CDR3 reads CASSHRDLEQYF. CDR3 nucleotide sequence: TGTGCCAGCAGCCACAGGGATCTCGAGCAGTACTTC. J is TRBJ2-7 and V is TRBV7-9, with D possibly TRBD1 on 6 matching bases. Trimming removed 5 bases at V and 6 bases at J, with 11 bases between. CDR1 and CDR2 from the germline V gene are SEHNR and FQNEAQ (reference sequence). CDR3 length: 12 residues.